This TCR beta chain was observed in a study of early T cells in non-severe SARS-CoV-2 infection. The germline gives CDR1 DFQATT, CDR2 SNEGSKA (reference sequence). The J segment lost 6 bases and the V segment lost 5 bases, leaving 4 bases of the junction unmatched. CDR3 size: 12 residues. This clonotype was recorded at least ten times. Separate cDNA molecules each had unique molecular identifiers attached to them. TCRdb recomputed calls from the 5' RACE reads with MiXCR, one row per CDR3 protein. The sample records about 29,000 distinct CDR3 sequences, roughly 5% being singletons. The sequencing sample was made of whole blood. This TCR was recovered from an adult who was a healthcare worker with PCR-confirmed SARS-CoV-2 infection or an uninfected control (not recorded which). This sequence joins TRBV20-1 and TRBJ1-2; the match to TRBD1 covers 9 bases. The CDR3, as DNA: TGCAGTGCTGGACAGGGGAACAATGGCTACACCTTC. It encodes CSAGQGNNGYTF.